This is a list of T cell receptor beta chains from one sample in a study of control samples from healthy donors and cancer patients. TCRdb's copy holds only in-frame clones and misses some; the assay was immunoSEQ multiplex PCR. The table includes 160,000 or so clones, roughly 94% detected once. The material sequenced was PBMCs. These receptors were collected from a man aged 60 to 69 with colorectal cancer. Both conserved end residues are part of each CDR3. Each record gives: D gene, V gene, J gene, clone size, CDR3 protein, CDR3 DNA. The D gene is left open where the match is weak. Expanded clones are given a class, and other clones once, few, many or no size at all.

D: TRBD1
V: TRBV5-1
J: TRBJ1-4
size: NA
CDR3: CASSSGQGNEKLFF
DNA: TGCGCCAGCAGCTCGGGACAGGGAAATGAAAAACTGTTTTTT

D: TRBD2
V: TRBV5-1
J: TRBJ2-3
size: NA
CDR3: CASSSELAGRTDTQYF
DNA: TGCGCCAGCAGCTCAGAACTAGCGGGGCGCACAGATACGCAGTATTTT

D: TRBD1
V: TRBV3-1/TRBV3-2
J: TRBJ1-2
size: once
CDR3: CASSQAGTEGYTF
DNA: TGTGCCAGCAGCCAAGCCGGGACAGAAGGCTACACCTTC

D: NA
V: TRBV19
J: TRBJ2-1
size: NA
CDR3: CASSAYPTGEQFF
DNA: TGTGCCAGTAGTGCTTACCCGACAGGTGAGCAGTTCTTC

D: NA
V: TRBV10-3
J: TRBJ1-6
size: NA
CDR3: CAISERLGNSPLHF
DNA: TGTGCCATCAGTGAGCGACTAGGGAATTCACCCCTCCACTTT

D: TRBD2
V: TRBV4-2
J: TRBJ2-3
size: NA
CDR3: CASSQLSSGGLDTQYF
DNA: TGTGCCAGCAGCCAATTGTCTAGCGGGGGACTAGATACGCAGTATTTT

D: NA
V: TRBV5-3
J: TRBJ2-7
size: NA
CDR3: CARSPLPRSSYEQYF
DNA: TGTGCCAGAAGCCCCTTGCCCAGGAGCTCCTACGAGCAGTACTTC

D: NA
V: TRBV7-9
J: TRBJ1-6
size: NA
CDR3: CASRGDGDSPLHF
DNA: TGTGCCAGCAGGGGGGACGGCGATTCACCCCTCCACTTT

D: TRBD2
V: TRBV5-1
J: TRBJ2-3
size: NA
CDR3: CASSLVLAGGTDTQYF
DNA: TGCGCCAGCAGCTTGGTTCTAGCGGGAGGTACAGATACGCAGTATTTT

D: TRBD1
V: TRBV5-5
J: TRBJ2-3
size: NA
CDR3: CASSWDRGRLDTQYF
DNA: TGTGCCAGCAGCTGGGACAGGGGGCGATTAGATACGCAGTATTTT

D: TRBD1
V: TRBV5-4
J: TRBJ2-1
size: NA
CDR3: CASNRQGVNEQFF
DNA: TGTGCCAGCAACCGACAGGGGGTCAATGAGCAGTTCTTC

D: NA
V: TRBV30
J: TRBJ1-2
size: NA
CDR3: CAWSRGEGRANYGYTF
DNA: TGTGCCTGGAGTCGAGGGGAGGGTCGGGCTAACTATGGCTACACCTTC

D: NA
V: TRBV30
J: TRBJ1-1
size: NA
CDR3: CAWSSGLPNTEAFF
DNA: TGTGCCTGGAGTTCGGGCCTCCCGAACACTGAAGCTTTCTTT

D: TRBD2
V: TRBV6-2/TRBV6-3
J: TRBJ2-3
size: NA
CDR3: CASSRRSGGTTSTDTQYF
DNA: TGTGCCAGCAGCCGAAGGAGCGGGGGCACTACTAGCACAGATACGCAGTATTTT

D: NA
V: TRBV19
J: TRBJ1-3
size: NA
CDR3: CASKDQGTGNTIYF
DNA: TGTGCCAGTAAGGACCAGGGAACTGGAAACACCATATATTTT

D: NA
V: TRBV5-5
J: TRBJ1-5
size: NA
CDR3: CASSLGATNQPQHF
DNA: TGTGCCAGCAGCTTGGGCGCTACTAATCAGCCCCAGCATTTT

D: TRBD2
V: TRBV9
J: TRBJ2-1
size: NA
CDR3: CASSVATGGYNEQFF
DNA: TGTGCCAGCAGCGTAGCGACGGGGGGTTACAATGAGCAGTTCTTC

D: TRBD1
V: TRBV3-1/TRBV3-2
J: TRBJ2-1
size: NA
CDR3: CASTARTGSSYNEQFF
DNA: TGTGCCAGCACCGCTCGGACAGGCAGCTCCTACAATGAGCAGTTCTTC

D: TRBD2
V: TRBV16
J: TRBJ2-1
size: NA
CDR3: CASSRGTSGGYNEQFF
DNA: TGTGCCAGCAGCCGCGGGACTAGCGGGGGCTACAATGAGCAGTTCTTC

D: TRBD1
V: TRBV5-1
J: TRBJ2-7
size: NA
CDR3: CASSLGTGTGVYEQYF
DNA: TGCGCCAGCAGCCTTGGGACCGGGACAGGGGTGTACGAGCAGTACTTC

D: NA
V: TRBV6-5
J: TRBJ2-1
size: once
CDR3: CASSTARGEQFF
DNA: TGTGCCAGCAGTACGGCCCGGGGTGAGCAGTTCTTC

D: NA
V: TRBV19
J: TRBJ2-3
size: NA
CDR3: CASRRLGSVEDTQYF
DNA: TGTGCCAGTAGAAGGCTCGGGAGCGTGGAGGATACGCAGTATTTT

D: TRBD1
V: TRBV19
J: TRBJ1-1
size: NA
CDR3: CASSMTGGLNTEAFF
DNA: TGTGCCAGTAGTATGACAGGGGGCCTGAACACTGAAGCTTTCTTT

D: TRBD1
V: TRBV6-5
J: TRBJ1-1
size: NA
CDR3: CASSSFGTGTTEAFF
DNA: TGTGCCAGCAGTTCGTTCGGGACAGGGACTACTGAAGCTTTCTTT

D: TRBD2
V: TRBV19
J: TRBJ2-1
size: NA
CDR3: CASSPSGSTYNEQFF
DNA: TGTGCCAGTAGTCCTAGCGGGTCGACCTACAATGAGCAGTTCTTC

D: TRBD1
V: TRBV30
J: TRBJ1-1
size: once
CDR3: CAWSVHRDRGTEAFF
DNA: TGTGCCTGGAGTGTACATAGGGACAGGGGTACTGAAGCTTTCTTT

D: TRBD1
V: TRBV27
J: TRBJ2-3
size: NA
CDR3: CASKEGQGSDTQYF
DNA: TGTGCCAGCAAAGAGGGACAGGGGTCAGATACGCAGTATTTT

D: NA
V: TRBV29-1
J: TRBJ1-2
size: NA
CDR3: CSVSPGGIYGYTF
DNA: TGCAGCGTTTCCCCCGGGGGGATCTATGGCTACACCTTC

D: TRBD2
V: TRBV29-1
J: TRBJ2-1
size: NA
CDR3: CSVAGGLAGGPYNEQFF
DNA: TGCAGCGTTGCCGGTGGACTAGCGGGGGGTCCCTACAATGAGCAGTTCTTC

D: NA
V: TRBV6-5
J: TRBJ1-2
size: NA
CDR3: CASIILGLGYTF
DNA: TGTGCCAGCATTATCTTGGGTCTTGGCTACACCTTC

D: NA
V: TRBV24-1
J: TRBJ1-1
size: once
CDR3: CATSDGFTEAFF
DNA: TGTGCCACCAGTGATGGTTTCACTGAAGCTTTCTTT

D: TRBD1
V: TRBV7-9
J: TRBJ1-2
size: NA
CDR3: CASSRGPGTGSGYTF
DNA: TGTGCCAGCAGCCGTGGGCCCGGGACAGGGAGTGGCTACACCTTC